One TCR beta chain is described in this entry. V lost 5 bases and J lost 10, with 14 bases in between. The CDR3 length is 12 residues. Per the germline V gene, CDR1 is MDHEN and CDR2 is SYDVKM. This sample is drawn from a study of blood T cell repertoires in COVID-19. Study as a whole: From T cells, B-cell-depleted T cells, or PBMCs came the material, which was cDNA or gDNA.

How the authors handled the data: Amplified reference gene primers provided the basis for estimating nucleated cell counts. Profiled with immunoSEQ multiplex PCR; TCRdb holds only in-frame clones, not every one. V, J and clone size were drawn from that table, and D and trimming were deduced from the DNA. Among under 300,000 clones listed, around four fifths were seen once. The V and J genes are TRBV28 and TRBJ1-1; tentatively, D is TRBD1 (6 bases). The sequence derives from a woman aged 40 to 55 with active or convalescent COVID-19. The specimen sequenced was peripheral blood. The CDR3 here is CASSTGSLGAFF. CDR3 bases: TGTGCCAGCAGTACAGGGTCATTGGGAGCTTTCTTT.